This T cell receptor beta chain came from a study of technical replicates of blood from a few donors. This CDR3 is built from 14 residues. Germline lookup yields CDR1 KGHSH and CDR2 LQKENI. The ends lost 3 bases at V and 3 bases at J; junction bases unmatched: 1. TCRdb's copy holds only in-frame clones and misses some; the assay was immunoSEQ multiplex PCR. The sample holds approximately 81,000 clones, 96% seen once. This sequence joins TRBV18 and TRBJ2-2, with 7 bases lining up with TRBD2. The TCR was taken from a human donor in good health. Sequencing was performed on T cells isolated from PBMCs. DNA for the CDR3: TGTGCCAGCTCACCGGGACTACACACCGGGGAGCTGTTTTTT. Translated, it gives CASSPGLHTGELFF. The full variable domain, its missing parts supplied by reference TRBV18 and TRBJ2-2, is NAGVMQNPRHLVRRRGQEARLRCSPMKGHSHVYWYRQLPEEGLKFMVYLQKENIIDESGMPKERFSAEFPKEGPSILRIQQVVRGDSAAYFCASSPGLHTGELFFGEGSRLTVL.